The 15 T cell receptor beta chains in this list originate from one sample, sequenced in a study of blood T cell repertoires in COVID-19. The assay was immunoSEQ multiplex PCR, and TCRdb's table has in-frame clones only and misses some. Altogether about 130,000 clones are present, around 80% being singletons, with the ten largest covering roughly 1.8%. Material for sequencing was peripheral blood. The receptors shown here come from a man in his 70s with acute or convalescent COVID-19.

CDR3 residues: CASSQDGDSTVNQPQHF. In DNA, the CDR3 is TGCGCCAGCAGCCAAGACGGAGACAGTACCGTCAATCAGCCCCAGCATTTT. The genes are TRBV4-1 and TRBJ1-5; the D gene is possibly TRBD1 (5 bases). The CDR3 contains 17 residues. The germline V and J ends were trimmed by 0 bases and 3 bases, with 15 bases remaining between them. Germline CDR1 MGHRA, CDR2 YSYEKL.

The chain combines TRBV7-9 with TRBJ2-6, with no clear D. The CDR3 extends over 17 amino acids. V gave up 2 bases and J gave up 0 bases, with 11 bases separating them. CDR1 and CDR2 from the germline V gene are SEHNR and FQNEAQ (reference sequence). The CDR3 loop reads CASSLRPGSSGANVLTF. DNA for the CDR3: TGTGCCAGCAGCTTACGGCCAGGAAGCTCTGGGGCCAACGTCCTGACTTTC. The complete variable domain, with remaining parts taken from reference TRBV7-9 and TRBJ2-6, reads DTGVSQNPRHKITKRGQNVTFRCDPISEHNRLYWYRQTLGQGPEFLTYFQNEAQLEKSRLLSDRFSAERPKGSFSTLEIQRTEQGDSAMYLCASSLRPGSSGANVLTFGAGSRLTVL.

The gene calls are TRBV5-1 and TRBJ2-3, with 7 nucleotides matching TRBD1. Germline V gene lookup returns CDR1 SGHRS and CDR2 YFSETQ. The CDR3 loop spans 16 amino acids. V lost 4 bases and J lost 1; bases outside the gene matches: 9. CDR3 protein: CASSPFNRGGTDTQYF. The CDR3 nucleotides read TGCGCCAGCAGCCCGTTTAACAGGGGCGGCACAGATACGCAGTATTTT.

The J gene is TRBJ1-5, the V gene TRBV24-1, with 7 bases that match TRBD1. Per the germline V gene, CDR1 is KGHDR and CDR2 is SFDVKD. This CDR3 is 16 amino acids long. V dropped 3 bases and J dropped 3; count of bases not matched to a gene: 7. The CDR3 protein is CATSDGERGLNQPQHF. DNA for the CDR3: TGTGCCACCAGTGATGGGGAGAGGGGGCTCAATCAGCCCCAGCATTTT.

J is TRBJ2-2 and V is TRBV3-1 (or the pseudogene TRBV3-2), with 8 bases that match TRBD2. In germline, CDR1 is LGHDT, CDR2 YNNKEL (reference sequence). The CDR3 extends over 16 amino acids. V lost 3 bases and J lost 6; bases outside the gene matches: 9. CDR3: CASSQAGTRSAGELFF. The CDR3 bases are TGTGCCAGCAGCCAGGCCGGGACTAGATCCGCCGGGGAGCTGTTTTTT.

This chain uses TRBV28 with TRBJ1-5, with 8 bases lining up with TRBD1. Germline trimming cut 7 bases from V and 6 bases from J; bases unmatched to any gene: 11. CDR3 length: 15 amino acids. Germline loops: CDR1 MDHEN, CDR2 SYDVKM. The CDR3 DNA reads TGTGCCAGCAAATCCCGGACAGGGATCTTTCAGCCCCAGCATTTT. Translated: CASKSRTGIFQPQHF.

The DNA for the CDR3 is TGTGCCAGCTCACCCTACGGGACAGGGGGATCCACTGAAGCTTTCTTT. This translates into CASSPYGTGGSTEAFF. The gene calls are TRBV18 and TRBJ1-1; TRBD1 matches at 11 bases. The CDR3 length is 16 residues. With V trimmed by 3 bases and J by 4 bases, 7 bases remained unmatched. Per germline, CDR1 KGHSH and CDR2 LQKENI.

CDR3 residues: CASSLAGTGNAEQFF. The CDR3 coding sequence is TGTGCCAGCAGCTTAGCCGGGACAGGGAACGCTGAGCAGTTCTTC. The rearrangement links TRBV11-3 to TRBJ2-1, with 9 bases matching TRBD1. J was trimmed by 9 bases and V by 1 base; bases with no gene match: 7. Germline CDR1 reads SGHNT; CDR2 reads YENEEA. CDR3 length: 15 amino acids.

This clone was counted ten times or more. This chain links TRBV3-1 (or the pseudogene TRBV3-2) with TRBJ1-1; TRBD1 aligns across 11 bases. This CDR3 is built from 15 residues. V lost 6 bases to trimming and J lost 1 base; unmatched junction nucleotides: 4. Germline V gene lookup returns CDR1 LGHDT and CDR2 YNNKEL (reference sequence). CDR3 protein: CASSFGTGGNTEAFF. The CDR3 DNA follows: TGTGCCAGCAGTTTCGGGACAGGGGGGAACACTGAAGCTTTCTTT.

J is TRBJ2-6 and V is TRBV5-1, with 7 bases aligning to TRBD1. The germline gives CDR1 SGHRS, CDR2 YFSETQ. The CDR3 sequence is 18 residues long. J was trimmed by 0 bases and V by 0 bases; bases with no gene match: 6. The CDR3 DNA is TGCGCCAGCAGCTTGGAGGGGGCCTACGACTCTGGGGCCAACGTCCTGACTTTC. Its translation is CASSLEGAYDSGANVLTF.

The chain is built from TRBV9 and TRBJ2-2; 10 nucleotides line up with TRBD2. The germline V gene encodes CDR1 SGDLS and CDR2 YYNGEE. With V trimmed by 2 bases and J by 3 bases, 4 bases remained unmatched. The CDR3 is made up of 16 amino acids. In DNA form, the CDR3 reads TGTGCCAGCAGCGTTAGGAGCGGGGGGGACACCGGGGAGCTGTTTTTT. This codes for CASSVRSGGDTGELFF. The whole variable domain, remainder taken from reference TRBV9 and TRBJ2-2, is DSGVTQTPKHLITATGQRVTLRCSPRSGDLSVYWYQQSLDQGLQFLIQYYNGEERAKGNILERFSAQQFPDLHSELNLSSLELGDSALYFCASSVRSGGDTGELFFGEGSRLTVL.

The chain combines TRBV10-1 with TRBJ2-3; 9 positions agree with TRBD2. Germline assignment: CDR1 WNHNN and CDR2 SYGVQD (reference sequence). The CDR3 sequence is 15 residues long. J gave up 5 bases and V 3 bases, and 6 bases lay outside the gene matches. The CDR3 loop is CASSDMRGGRDTQYF. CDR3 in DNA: TGCGCCAGCAGTGATATGCGGGGGGGTAGAGATACGCAGTATTTT.

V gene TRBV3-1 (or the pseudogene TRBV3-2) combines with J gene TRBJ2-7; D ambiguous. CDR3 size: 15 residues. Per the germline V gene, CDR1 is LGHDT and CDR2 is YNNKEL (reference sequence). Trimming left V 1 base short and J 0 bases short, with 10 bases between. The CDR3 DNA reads TGTGCCAGCAGCCAAGGTCTCAGACACTCCTACGAGCAGTACTTC. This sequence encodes CASSQGLRHSYEQYF.

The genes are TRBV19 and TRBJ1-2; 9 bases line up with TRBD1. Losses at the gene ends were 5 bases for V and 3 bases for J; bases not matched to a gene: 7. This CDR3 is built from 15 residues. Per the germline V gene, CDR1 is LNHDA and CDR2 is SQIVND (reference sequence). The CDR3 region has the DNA TGTGCCAGTAGTCCTCGGACAGGGGAAGACTATGGCTACACCTTC. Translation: CASSPRTGEDYGYTF.

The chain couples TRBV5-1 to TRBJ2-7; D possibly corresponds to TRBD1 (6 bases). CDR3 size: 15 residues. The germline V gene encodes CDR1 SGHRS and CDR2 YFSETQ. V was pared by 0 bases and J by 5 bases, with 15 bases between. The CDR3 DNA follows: TGCGCCAGCAGCTTGGGAGCAGGGGCGGTAAACGAGCAGTACTTC. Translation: CASSLGAGAVNEQYF.